This T cell receptor beta chain appears in the sequencing data of a study of spatial heterogeneity in lung cancer. Study information: There were consistently more beta-chain sequences detected than alpha-chain sequences. Study findings and constraints: It was estimated that coverage of tumor T cells reached roughly 7% for alpha chains and around 12% for beta chains. The study found that expanded intratumoral alpha and beta TCR counts tracked tumor mutation counts.

Notes on this clonotype: Its cognate antigen is unknown.

V dropped 2 bases and J dropped 2 bases, with 4 bases sitting between them. CDR3 length equals 13 residues. Germline V gives CDR1 MNHEY, CDR2 SVGEGT. Every cDNA TCR molecule received its own unique molecular identifier. TCRdb reprocessed the 5' RACE reads with MiXCR, giving one entry per CDR3 protein. The sample lists roughly 9,000 distinct CDR3 sequences; roughly 6% were seen once. Time point: sample taken at primary tumor resection. Without sorting, whole RNA was sequenced from tumor, nontumor lung or frozen PBMC. Material: lung tumor tissue, obtained at surgery. The chain combines TRBV6-2 or TRBV6-3 with TRBJ1-5, with D hard to call. The clonotype comes from a male donor with early-stage non-small cell lung cancer. In DNA form, the CDR3 reads TGTGCCAGCAGTTACATGCGCAATCAGCCCCAGCATTTT. This gives the protein CASSYMRNQPQHF.